These T cell receptor beta chains were read from a single sample in a study of T cells in Graves' hyperthyroidism and ophthalmopathy. TCRdb analysed the multiplex PCR reads with MiXCR anew, one entry per CDR3 protein. Here the sample spans under 400,000 distinct CDR3 sequences, around 14% being singletons. What was sequenced was blood. Receptor source: a woman aged 18-29 years with Graves' hyperthyroidism that later progressed to Graves' ophthalmopathy. Each CDR3 is given with its conserved first and last residue. The D gene is left open where the match is weak. Clone size appears in some rows only: once, few, many, or a class for an expanded clone.

j_call	clone_size	v_call	d_call	cdr3_aa	cdr3_nt
TRBJ2-5	few	TRBV2	.	CATSAVEGGETQYF	TGTGCCACCAGTGCCGTCGAGGGAGGAGAGACCCAGTACTTC
TRBJ2-5	many	TRBV25-1	TRBD1	CASSESRQGGQETQYF	TGTGCCAGCAGTGAGTCCCGACAGGGGGGCCAAGAGACCCAGTACTTC
TRBJ2-7	many	TRBV2	TRBD2	CASSEMAGGPYEQYF	TGTGCCAGCAGTGAAATGGCGGGGGGTCCCTACGAGCAGTACTTC
TRBJ2-1	many	TRBV12-3/TRBV12-4	.	CASSLWSGVGTRYNEQFF	TGTGCCAGCAGTTTATGGTCAGGGGTGGGGACCAGATACAATGAGCAGTTCTTC
TRBJ2-3	.	TRBV4-1	TRBD2	CASSLGLDYPDTQYF	TGCGCCAGCAGCCTGGGACTAGACTACCCAGATACGCAGTATTTT
TRBJ1-1	many	TRBV10-3	.	CAISEEGRANTEAFF	TGTGCCATCAGTGAGGAAGGACGGGCGAACACTGAAGCTTTCTTT
TRBJ1-1	.	TRBV7-8	.	CASSSTTKRYRTEAFF	TGTGCCAGCAGCTCGACTACTAAGAGATACCGTACTGAAGCTTTCTTT
TRBJ2-7	.	TRBV6-1	TRBD2	CASSASGRPSYEQYF	TGTGCCAGCAGCGCTAGCGGGAGGCCTTCCTACGAGCAGTACTTC
TRBJ2-1	many	TRBV3-1	TRBD2	CASSQGTSEFYNEQFF	TGTGCCAGCAGCCAGGGGACTAGCGAGTTCTACAATGAGCAGTTCTTC
TRBJ1-1	few	TRBV27	.	CASSLYSSGGMNTEAFF	TGTGCCAGCAGTTTATACAGTTCGGGGGGGATGAACACTGAAGCTTTCTTT
TRBJ2-2	many	TRBV2	.	CASSVEGANTGELFF	TGTGCCAGCAGTGTGGAGGGGGCGAACACCGGGGAGCTGTTTTTT
TRBJ1-2	.	TRBV5-5	TRBD1	CAGSWRQGGGYGYTF	TGTGCCGGCAGCTGGAGACAGGGCGGAGGCTATGGCTACACCTTC
TRBJ2-7	many	TRBV3-1	TRBD2	CASSQVYSGSGEQYF	TGTGCCAGCAGCCAAGTTTATAGCGGGAGCGGCGAGCAGTACTTC
TRBJ1-5	many	TRBV5-5	.	CASSLGARGSNQPQHF	TGTGCCAGCAGTTTGGGGGCTAGGGGAAGCAATCAGCCCCAGCATTTT
TRBJ2-3	many	TRBV6-6	.	CASSYSGGNQDTQYF	TGTGCCAGCAGTTATTCGGGGGGCAATCAAGATACGCAGTATTTT
TRBJ2-7	.	TRBV3-1	.	CASSHRDAYEQYF	TGTGCCAGCAGCCATAGGGACGCCTACGAGCAGTACTTC
TRBJ2-7	.	TRBV6-5	.	CASSYSFRDEQYF	TGTGCCAGCAGTTACTCGTTCAGGGACGAGCAGTACTTC
TRBJ2-7	few	TRBV4-3	TRBD2	CASSVETSNYEQYF	TGCGCCAGCAGCGTCGAGACTAGCAACTACGAGCAGTACTTC
TRBJ2-1	many	TRBV28	.	CASRHRQGLRWNEQFF	TGTGCCAGCAGGCACCGACAGGGACTGAGGTGGAATGAGCAGTTCTTC
TRBJ2-5	many	TRBV6-1	.	CASLKGGGETQYF	TGTGCCAGCCTTAAGGGCGGTGGGGAGACCCAGTACTTC
TRBJ1-1	many	TRBV7-9	.	CASSLQGKNTEAFF	TGTGCCAGCAGCTTACAGGGTAAGAACACTGAAGCTTTCTTT
TRBJ2-1	.	TRBV4-3	.	CASSQERARKGEQFF	TGCGCCAGCAGCCAAGAGCGCGCTAGGAAGGGTGAGCAGTTCTTC
TRBJ2-1	many	TRBV7-9	.	CASSLATADEQFF	TGTGCCAGCAGCTTAGCGACGGCGGATGAGCAGTTCTTC
TRBJ1-1	few	TRBV7-9	.	CASSPAIGVIGPGGEAFF	TGTGCCAGCAGCCCCGCGATCGGGGTAATCGGTCCGGGTGGTGAAGCTTTCTTT
TRBJ1-2	many	TRBV3-1	TRBD1	CASSHDPGQTYGYTF	TGTGCCAGCAGCCATGATCCGGGACAGACCTATGGCTACACCTTC
TRBJ1-6	.	TRBV20-1	TRBD1	CSARMTGVMPLHF	TGCAGTGCTAGGATGACAGGGGTTATGCCCCTCCACTTT
TRBJ1-5	few	TRBV5-8	.	CASSSDTSLWPQHF	TGTGCCAGCAGCTCCGACACGTCCTTATGGCCCCAGCATTTT
TRBJ2-1	.	TRBV12-3/TRBV12-4	.	CASSPEPRSYNEQFF	TGTGCCAGCAGCCCTGAGCCCCGGTCCTACAATGAGCAGTTCTTC
TRBJ2-1	few	TRBV9	TRBD1	CASSGTGDYNEQFF	TGTGCCAGCAGCGGGACAGGGGACTACAATGAGCAGTTCTTC
TRBJ2-1	many	TRBV27	.	CAAYKGGSYNEQFF	TGTGCGGCGTACAAGGGGGGGTCCTACAATGAGCAGTTCTTC
TRBJ2-7	few	TRBV10-3	TRBD1	CAISERQGPYEQYF	TGTGCCATCAGTGAAAGACAGGGTCCCTACGAGCAGTACTTC
TRBJ2-5	many	TRBV11-3	.	CASSSRVSETQYF	TGTGCCAGCAGCTCCCGTGTTTCAGAGACCCAGTACTTC
TRBJ2-3	.	TRBV20-1	.	CSAPDRRSTDTQYF	TGCAGTGCTCCCGACAGGAGAAGCACAGATACGCAGTATTTT
TRBJ2-1	few	TRBV9	TRBD2	CASSVGGRGNEQFF	TGTGCCAGCAGCGTAGGCGGGAGGGGGAATGAGCAGTTCTTC
TRBJ2-1	many	TRBV7-2	TRBD1	CASSSDRGSFNEQFF	TGTGCCAGCAGCTCGGACAGGGGAAGTTTCAATGAGCAGTTCTTC
TRBJ2-5	many	TRBV28	TRBD1	CASSRDRGGETQYF	TGTGCCAGCAGTCGAGACAGGGGAGGAGAGACCCAGTACTTC
TRBJ2-5	many	TRBV7-9	TRBD1	CASSPHRGLETQYF	TGTGCCAGCAGCCCTCACAGGGGGCTGGAGACCCAGTACTTC
TRBJ1-1	.	TRBV7-9	.	CASSPFLTHVAFF	TGTGCCAGCAGCCCGTTCCTGACCCACGTAGCTTTCTTT
TRBJ2-7	few	TRBV24-1	TRBD1	CATSDAGQGTYEQYF	TGTGCCACCAGTGACGCGGGACAGGGAACCTACGAGCAGTACTTC
TRBJ2-1	few	TRBV25-1	TRBD2	CASSETAGTSGYNEQFF	TGTGCCAGCAGTGAGACCGCAGGGACTAGCGGATACAATGAGCAGTTCTTC
TRBJ2-1	many	TRBV6-2/TRBV6-3	.	CASSPGGGNEQFF	TGTGCCAGCAGTCCCGGGGGAGGCAATGAGCAGTTCTTC